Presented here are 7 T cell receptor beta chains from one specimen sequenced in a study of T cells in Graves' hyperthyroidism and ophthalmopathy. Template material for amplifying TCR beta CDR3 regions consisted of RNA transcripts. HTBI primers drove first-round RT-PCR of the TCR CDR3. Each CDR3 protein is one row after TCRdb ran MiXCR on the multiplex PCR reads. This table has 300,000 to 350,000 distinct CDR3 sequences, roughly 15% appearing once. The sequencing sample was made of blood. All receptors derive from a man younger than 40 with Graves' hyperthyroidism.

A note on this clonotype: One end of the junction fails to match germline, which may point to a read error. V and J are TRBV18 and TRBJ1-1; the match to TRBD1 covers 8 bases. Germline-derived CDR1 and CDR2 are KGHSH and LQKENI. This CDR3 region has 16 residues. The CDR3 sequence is CASSPPRDRGGTEGFF. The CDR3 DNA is TGTGCCAGCTCACCACCCCGAGACAGGGGCGGGACTGAAGGTTTCTTT.

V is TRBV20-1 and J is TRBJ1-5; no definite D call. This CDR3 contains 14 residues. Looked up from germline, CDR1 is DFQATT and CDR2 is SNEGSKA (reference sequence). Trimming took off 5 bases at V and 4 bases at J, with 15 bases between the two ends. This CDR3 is CSAFGPPENQPQHF. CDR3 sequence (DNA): TGCAGTGCTTTCGGGCCCCCGGAAAATCAGCCCCAGCATTTT.

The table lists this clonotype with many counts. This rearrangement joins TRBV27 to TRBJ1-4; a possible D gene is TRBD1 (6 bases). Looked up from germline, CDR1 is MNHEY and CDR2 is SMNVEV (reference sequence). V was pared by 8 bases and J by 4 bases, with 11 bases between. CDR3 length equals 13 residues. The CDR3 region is CASSTGDNEKLFF. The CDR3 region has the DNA TGTGCCAGCTCGACAGGAGATAATGAAAAACTGTTTTTT.

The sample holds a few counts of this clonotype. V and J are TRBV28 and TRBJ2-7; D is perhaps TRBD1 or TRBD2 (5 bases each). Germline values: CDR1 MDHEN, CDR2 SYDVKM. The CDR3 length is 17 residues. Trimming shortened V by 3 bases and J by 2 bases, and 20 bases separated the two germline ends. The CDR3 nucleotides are TGTGCCAGCAGTTTGCCAGATCCCGGGACGGGGCCCTACGAGCAGTACTTC. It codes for CASSLPDPGTGPYEQYF.

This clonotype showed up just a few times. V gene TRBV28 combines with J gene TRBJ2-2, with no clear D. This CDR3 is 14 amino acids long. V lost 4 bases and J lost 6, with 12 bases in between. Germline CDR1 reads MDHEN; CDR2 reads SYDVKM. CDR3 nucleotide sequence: TGTGCCAGCAGTTCGACTGTGAGTGCCGGGGAGCTGTTTTTT. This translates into CASSSTVSAGELFF.

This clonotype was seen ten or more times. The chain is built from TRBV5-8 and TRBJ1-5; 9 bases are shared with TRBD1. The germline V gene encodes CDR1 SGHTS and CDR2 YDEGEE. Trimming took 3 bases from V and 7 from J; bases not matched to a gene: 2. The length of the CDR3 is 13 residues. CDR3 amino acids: CASSSGQGQPQHF. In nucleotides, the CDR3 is TGTGCCAGCAGCTCGGGACAGGGACAGCCCCAGCATTTT.

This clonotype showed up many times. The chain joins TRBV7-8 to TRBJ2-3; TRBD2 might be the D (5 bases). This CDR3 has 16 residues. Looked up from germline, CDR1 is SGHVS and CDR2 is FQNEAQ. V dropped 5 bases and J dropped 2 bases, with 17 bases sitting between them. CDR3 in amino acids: CASSIRTGQTTDTQYF. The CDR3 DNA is TGTGCCAGCAGCATACGGACTGGGCAAACCACAGATACGCAGTATTTT.